One T cell receptor (beta chain) is described in this entry. Its antigen is as yet unknown. Per the germline V gene, CDR1 is GTSNPN and CDR2 is SVGIG (reference sequence). Trimming took off 4 bases at V and 1 base at J, with 8 bases between the two ends. CDR3 length equals 14 residues. The data are from a study of blood T cells in healthy people across ages. Study-level points and caveats: Diversity was higher, and naive CD4+ cells more numerous, in long-lived donors than in aged donors.

At least 5.5 micrograms of total RNA were extracted per sample. A second about 6 to 12 cycle PCR used barcoded and J-beta primers. Each CDR3 protein gets one entry after TCRdb re-called the 5' RACE reads with MiXCR. This sample has over 1,200,000 distinct CDR3 sequences; roughly 64% occur once, and the top ten carry 5.5% to 8%. The rearrangement links TRBV30 to TRBJ1-6; D unresolved. The receptor was isolated from a man aged 18 to 30 in good health. Sequenced: blood. The CDR3 is CAWKFESYNSPLHF. The CDR3 nucleotides are TGTGCCTGGAAGTTCGAGTCCTATAATTCACCCCTCCACTTT.